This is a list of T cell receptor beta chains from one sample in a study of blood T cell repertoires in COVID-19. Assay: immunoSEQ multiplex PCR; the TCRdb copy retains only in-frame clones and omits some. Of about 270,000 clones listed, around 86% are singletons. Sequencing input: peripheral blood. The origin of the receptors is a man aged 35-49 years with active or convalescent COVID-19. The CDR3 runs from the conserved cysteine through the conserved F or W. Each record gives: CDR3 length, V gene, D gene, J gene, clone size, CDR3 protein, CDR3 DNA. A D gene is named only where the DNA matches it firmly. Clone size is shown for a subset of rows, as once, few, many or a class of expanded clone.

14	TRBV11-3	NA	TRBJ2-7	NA	CASSPRQTSYEQYF	TGTGCCAGCAGCCCGCGACAGACCTCCTACGAGCAGTACTTC
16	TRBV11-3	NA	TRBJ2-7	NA	CASSLVGPRGRVEQYF	TGTGCCAGCAGCTTAGTAGGGCCCCGAGGGCGCGTCGAGCAGTACTTC
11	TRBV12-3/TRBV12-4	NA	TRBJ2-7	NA	CASSFEYEQYF	TGTGCCAGCAGTTTTGAGTACGAGCAGTACTTC
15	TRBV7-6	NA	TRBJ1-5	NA	CASSLSGASNQPQHF	TGTGCCAGCAGCTTATCAGGGGCTAGCAATCAGCCCCAGCATTTT
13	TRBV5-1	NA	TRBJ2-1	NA	CASSLATSNEQFF	TGCGCCAGCAGCTTGGCGACTTCCAATGAGCAGTTCTTC
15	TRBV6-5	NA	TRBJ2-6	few	CASSSRVSGANVLTF	TGTGCCAGCAGTTCCAGGGTTTCTGGGGCCAACGTCCTGACTTTC
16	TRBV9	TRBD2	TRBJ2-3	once	CASSGPVGRGWDTQYF	TGTGCCAGCAGCGGACCTGTCGGGAGGGGCTGGGATACGCAGTATTTT
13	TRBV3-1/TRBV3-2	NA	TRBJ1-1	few	CASSQMRNTEAFF	TGTGCCAGCAGCCAAATGAGGAACACTGAAGCTTTCTTT
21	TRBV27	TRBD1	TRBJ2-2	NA	CASSSSWDRREVSGWTGELFF	TGTGCCAGCAGTTCGTCCTGGGACAGGAGGGAAGTATCTGGTTGGACCGGGGAGCTGTTTTTT
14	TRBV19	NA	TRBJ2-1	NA	CASGRAATSNEQFF	TGTGCCAGTGGTCGCGCTGCCACTTCGAATGAGCAGTTCTTC
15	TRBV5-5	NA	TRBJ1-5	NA	CASSLVSQPNQPQHF	TGTGCCAGCAGCTTGGTCTCACAGCCTAATCAGCCCCAGCATTTT
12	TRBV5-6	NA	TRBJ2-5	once	CASSLQVETQYF	TGTGCCAGCAGCTTACAGGTGGAGACCCAGTACTTC